This T cell receptor (beta chain) was profiled in a study of blood T cell repertoires in COVID-19. The table came from immunoSEQ multiplex PCR; TCRdb's copy has only in-frame clones and leaves some out. In the table there are some 330,000 clones, roughly four fifths of which are singletons. Germline V lookup: CDR1 SGHAT, CDR2 FQNNGV. Trimming removed 5 bases at V and 10 bases at J, with 18 bases between. The CDR3 length is 14 residues. The clonotype comes from a woman aged 45 to 65 who had recovered from COVID-19. The chain recombines TRBV11-2 with TRBJ2-1; the D is unclear. Sequenced material: PBMCs or T cells enriched from blood (not recorded which). In DNA, the CDR3 is TGTGCCAGCAGCCCAGAACCCAGATCAGGCGAGCAGTTCTTC. Residues: CASSPEPRSGEQFF.